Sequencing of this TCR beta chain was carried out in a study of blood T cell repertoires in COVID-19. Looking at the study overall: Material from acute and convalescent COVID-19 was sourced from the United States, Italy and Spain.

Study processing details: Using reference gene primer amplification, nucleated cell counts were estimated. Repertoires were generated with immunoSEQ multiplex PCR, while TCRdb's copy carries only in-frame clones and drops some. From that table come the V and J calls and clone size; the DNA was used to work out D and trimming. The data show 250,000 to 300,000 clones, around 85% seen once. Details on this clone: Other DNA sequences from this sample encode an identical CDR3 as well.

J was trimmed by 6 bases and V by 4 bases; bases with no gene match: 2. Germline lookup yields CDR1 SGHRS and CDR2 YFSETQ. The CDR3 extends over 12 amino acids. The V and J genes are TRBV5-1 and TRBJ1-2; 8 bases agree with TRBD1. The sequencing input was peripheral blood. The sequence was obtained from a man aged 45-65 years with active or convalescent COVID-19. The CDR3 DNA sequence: TGCGCCAGCAGCCCGGACAGGGATGGCTACACCTTC. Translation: CASSPDRDGYTF.